This entry lists 3 T cell receptor beta chains sequenced from one sample in a study of blood T cell repertoires in COVID-19. This table comes from immunoSEQ multiplex PCR, and its TCRdb copy is limited to in-frame clones, with some not included. The sample lists 140,000 to 150,000 clones, 81% seen once, with roughly 8% in the top ten. Sequences were obtained from peripheral blood. The receptors derive from a human donor with acute or convalescent COVID-19. The donor label of this sample is uncertain.

V and J are TRBV30 and TRBJ1-2; D is perhaps TRBD1 (6 bases). This CDR3 comprises 13 residues. Germline assignment: CDR1 GTSNPN and CDR2 SVGIG (reference sequence). V was trimmed by 2 bases and J by 2 bases, leaving 9 bases between them. The CDR3: CAWSKGVNYGYTF. In DNA, the CDR3 is TGTGCCTGGAGTAAGGGGGTCAACTATGGCTACACCTTC.

This clone was detected only a few times. The J gene is TRBJ1-2, the V gene TRBV10-3; 7 positions match TRBD1. This CDR3 has 16 amino acids. V shed 0 bases, J shed 2 bases, and the junction held 6 bases outside the gene matches. Germline assignment: CDR1 ENHRY and CDR2 SYGVKD. The CDR3 sequence is CAISESRDRNNYGYTF. The DNA of the CDR3 is TGTGCCATCAGTGAGTCCCGGGACAGAAACAACTATGGCTACACCTTC.

The chain has TRBV12-5 and TRBJ2-3; a weak D match, TRBD1 (6 bases). The germline CDR1 and CDR2 sequences are LGHNT and FRNRAP. The CDR3 runs 17 residues. Trimming stripped 4 bases from V and 5 bases from J, with 22 bases between. The CDR3 region has the DNA TGTGCTAGTGGTTCGCCGGGACATCTCTTACAGGGAGATACGCAGTATTTT. This gives the protein CASGSPGHLLQGDTQYF.